This entry lists 14 T cell receptor beta chains sequenced from one sample in a study of T cells and Merkel cell carcinoma outcomes. Clones were sequenced by immunoSEQ multiplex PCR, and TCRdb holds only the in-frame ones, with some missing. This table holds more than 6,000 clones, 90% found once. The sequenced sample was tumor tissue from Merkel cell carcinoma. The receptors were sampled from a human donor with Merkel cell carcinoma.

The gene calls are TRBV4-2 and TRBJ2-7, with 8 bases lining up with TRBD2. This CDR3 has 17 amino acids. Germline CDR1 and CDR2: LGHNA and YNFKEQ. V lost 0 bases and J lost 4; bases outside the gene matches: 11. CDR3 nucleotide sequence: TGTGCCAGCAGCCAAGATGGAACGCGGGGGGTGTCGTACGAGCAGTACTTC. Residues: CASSQDGTRGVSYEQYF.

This rearrangement joins TRBV10-3 to TRBJ2-1, with 10 bases identical to TRBD2. Trimming at V came to 6 bases and at J to 8 bases, leaving 7 bases not matched to a gene. Germline CDR1 reads ENHRY; CDR2 reads SYGVKD. This CDR3 has 14 residues. The CDR3 sequence is CAIRSGGVWDEQFF. The CDR3 DNA is TGTGCCATCAGAAGCGGGGGGGTCTGGGATGAGCAGTTCTTC.

The chain has TRBV12-5 and TRBJ2-7, with TRBD1 matching over 8 bases. This CDR3 has 14 residues. Germline V gene lookup returns CDR1 LGHNT and CDR2 FRNRAP. Germline trimming cut 2 bases from V and 2 bases from J; bases unmatched to any gene: 2. As DNA, the CDR3 is TGTGCTAGTGGTTTGACAGGGGGAACCTACGAGCAGTACTTC. Amino acid sequence: CASGLTGGTYEQYF.

This clone came up once. The J gene is TRBJ2-1, the V gene TRBV30; D unclear. The V end was cut by 2 bases, the J end by 7 bases, with 9 bases between. Germline-derived CDR1 and CDR2 are GTSNPN and SVGIG (reference sequence). There are 12 residues in the CDR3. CDR3 region: CAWSPRRNEQFF. The CDR3 coding sequence is TGTGCCTGGAGTCCAAGGAGAAATGAGCAGTTCTTC.

The J gene is TRBJ1-2, the V gene TRBV6-5, with D possibly TRBD1 on 6 matching bases. The CDR3 has 16 residues. V lost 0 bases to trimming and J lost 0 bases, with 11 bases between them. Looked up from germline, CDR1 is MNHEY and CDR2 is SVGAGI. The CDR3 DNA is TGTGCCAGCAGTTACTCGACAGGCGAAACTAACTATGGCTACACCTTC. Amino acids: CASSYSTGETNYGYTF.

The V gene is TRBV7-9, the J gene TRBJ2-1; 8 positions match TRBD1. The CDR3 covers 13 residues. Per germline, CDR1 SEHNR and CDR2 FQNEAQ (reference sequence). The V segment lost 5 bases and the J segment 6 bases; nucleotides outside the gene matches: 3. CDR3: CASSPGQGNEQFF. In DNA form, the CDR3 reads TGTGCCAGCAGCCCTGGACAGGGCAATGAGCAGTTCTTC.

The chain employs TRBV9 and TRBJ2-5, with 9 nucleotides matching TRBD2. J was trimmed by 5 bases and V by 0 bases; bases with no gene match: 8. Germline assignment: CDR1 SGDLS and CDR2 YYNGEE. This CDR3 contains 16 residues. In DNA, the CDR3 is TGTGCCAGCAGCGTAGCTGGCGGGGGGGCCGGGGAGACCCAGTACTTC. Translated: CASSVAGGGAGETQYF. Combining the CDR3 with reference TRBV9 and TRBJ2-5 gives the whole variable domain DSGVTQTPKHLITATGQRVTLRCSPRSGDLSVYWYQQSLDQGLQFLIQYYNGEERAKGNILERFSAQQFPDLHSELNLSSLELGDSALYFCASSVAGGGAGETQYFGPGTRLLVL.

The rearrangement uses TRBV11-1 and TRBJ2-5, with TRBD1 matching over 10 bases. The CDR3 extends over 15 amino acids. J gave up 4 bases and V 5 bases, and 7 bases lay outside the gene matches. Germline V CDR1 and CDR2: SGHAT, FQDESV (reference sequence). This CDR3 reads CASSERTGGGETQYF. CDR3 DNA: TGTGCCAGCAGCGAGAGGACAGGGGGGGGAGAGACCCAGTACTTC.

This chain joins TRBV7-2 and TRBJ1-5; 10 bases map to TRBD1. CDR1 and CDR2 (germline): SGHTA, FQGNSA. CDR3 length: 14 residues. Losses at the gene ends were 7 bases for V and 4 bases for J; bases not matched to a gene: 4. In DNA, the CDR3 is TGTGCCAGCACCCGGACAGGGGGGAATCAGCCCCAGCATTTT. Amino acid sequence: CASTRTGGNQPQHF.

The rearrangement links TRBV5-6 to TRBJ1-1; 8 bases map to TRBD1. Per the germline V gene, CDR1 is SGHDT and CDR2 is YYEEEE. V lost 4 bases to trimming and J lost 4 bases; unmatched junction nucleotides: 6. This CDR3 spans 14 amino acids. The CDR3 loop reads CASSLTTGGTEAFF. The CDR3, as DNA: TGTGCCAGCAGCCTCACTACAGGGGGCACTGAAGCTTTCTTT.

This chain connects TRBV6-5 to TRBJ1-2; 10 nucleotides match TRBD1. The junction had 5 bases not matched to a gene; V was cut back by 6 bases and J by 7 bases. This CDR3 region has 13 residues. Germline V gene data show CDR1 as MNHEY and CDR2 as SVGAGI. CDR3 bases: TGTGCCAGCAGAACCGGGACAGGGGCTGGCTACACCTTC. Translation: CASRTGTGAGYTF.

By its share, this clone is large. The V and J genes are TRBV11-2 and TRBJ2-1; D perhaps matches TRBD2 (5 bases). Germline assignment: CDR1 SGHAT and CDR2 FQNNGV. This CDR3 is built from 16 residues. Trimming removed 5 bases from V and 7 bases from J, with 21 bases in between. The DNA for the CDR3 is TGTGCCAGCAGCGGGTCTAGCTACGGGGATTGGAATGAGCAGTTCTTC. Translated: CASSGSSYGDWNEQFF.

This clone was observed a single time. This chain links TRBV2 with TRBJ1-1; D is undetermined. The ends were cut back, 4 bases at V and 3 bases at J, with 9 bases in the middle. Germline CDR1 and CDR2: SNHLY and FYNNEI. The CDR3 is 13 residues long. This CDR3 reads CASSGVGDTEAFF. The CDR3, as DNA: TGTGCCAGCAGTGGGGTTGGGGACACTGAAGCTTTCTTT.

V usage is TRBV11-3 and J usage is TRBJ2-3; 8 bases agree with TRBD2. CDR3 size: 17 residues. Per the germline V gene, CDR1 is SGHNT and CDR2 is YENEEA. Trimming cost V 1 base and J 5 bases; bases outside gene matches: 11. This chain's CDR3 is CASSLGRGSGVKDTQYF. CDR3 bases: TGTGCCAGCAGCTTAGGACGTGGTAGCGGGGTGAAAGATACGCAGTATTTT.